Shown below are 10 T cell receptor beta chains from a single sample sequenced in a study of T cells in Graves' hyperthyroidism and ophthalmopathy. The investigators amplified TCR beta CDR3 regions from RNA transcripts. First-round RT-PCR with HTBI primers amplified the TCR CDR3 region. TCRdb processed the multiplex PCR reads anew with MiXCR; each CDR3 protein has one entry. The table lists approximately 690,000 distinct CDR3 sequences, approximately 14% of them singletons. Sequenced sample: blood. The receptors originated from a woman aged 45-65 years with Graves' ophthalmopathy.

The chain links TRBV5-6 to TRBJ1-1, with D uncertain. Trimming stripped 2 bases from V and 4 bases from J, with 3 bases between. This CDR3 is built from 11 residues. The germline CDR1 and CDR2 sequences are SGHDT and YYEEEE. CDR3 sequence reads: CASSFFTEAFF. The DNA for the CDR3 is TGTGCCAGCAGCTTTTTCACTGAAGCTTTCTTT.

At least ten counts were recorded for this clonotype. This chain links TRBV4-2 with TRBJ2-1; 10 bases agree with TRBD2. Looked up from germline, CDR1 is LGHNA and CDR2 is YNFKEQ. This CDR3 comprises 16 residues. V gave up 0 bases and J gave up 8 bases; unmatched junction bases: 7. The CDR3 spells CASSQDRSGRADEQFF. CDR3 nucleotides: TGTGCCAGCAGCCAAGATCGAAGCGGGAGGGCCGATGAGCAGTTCTTC.

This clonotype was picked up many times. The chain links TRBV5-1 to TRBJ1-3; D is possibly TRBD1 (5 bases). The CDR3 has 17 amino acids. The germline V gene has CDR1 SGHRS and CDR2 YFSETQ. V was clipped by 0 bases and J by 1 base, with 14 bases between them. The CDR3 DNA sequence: TGCGCCAGCAGCTTGGCCTCGGGAAGGGGATCTGGAAACACCATATATTTT. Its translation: CASSLASGRGSGNTIYF.

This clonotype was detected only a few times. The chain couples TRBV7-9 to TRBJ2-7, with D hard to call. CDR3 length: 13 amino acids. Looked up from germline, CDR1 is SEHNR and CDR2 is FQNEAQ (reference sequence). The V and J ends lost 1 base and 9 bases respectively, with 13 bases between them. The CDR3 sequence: CASSLGAPLGQYF. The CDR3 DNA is TGTGCCAGCAGCTTAGGGGCTCCGCTCGGGCAGTACTTC.

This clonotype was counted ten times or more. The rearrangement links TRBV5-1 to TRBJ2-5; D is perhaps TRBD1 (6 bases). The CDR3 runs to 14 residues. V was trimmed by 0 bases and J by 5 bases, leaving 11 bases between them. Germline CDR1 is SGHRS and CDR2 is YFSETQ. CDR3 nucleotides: TGCGCCAGCAGCTTGGCCGTACAGGGTGAGACCCAGTACTTC. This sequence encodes CASSLAVQGETQYF.

Written as DNA, the CDR3 is TGTGCCAGCAGCGAAAACAGGGATCAGCCCCAGCATTTT. This gives the protein CASSENRDQPQHF. This chain links TRBV7-9 with TRBJ1-5, with D possibly TRBD1 on 6 matching bases. Trimming removed 5 bases at V and 5 bases at J, with 10 bases between. There are 13 residues in the CDR3. Germline CDR1 SEHNR, CDR2 FQNEAQ (reference sequence).

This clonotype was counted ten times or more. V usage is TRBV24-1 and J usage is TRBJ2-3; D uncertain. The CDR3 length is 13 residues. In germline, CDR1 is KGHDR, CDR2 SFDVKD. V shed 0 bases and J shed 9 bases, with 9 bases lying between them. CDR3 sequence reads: CATSDLPGRTQYF. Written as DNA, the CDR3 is TGTGCCACCAGTGATTTGCCCGGCCGCACGCAGTATTTT.

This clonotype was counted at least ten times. CDR3 region: CASSQTEAFF. In nucleotides, the CDR3 is TGTGCCAGCAGCCAAACAGAAGCTTTCTTT. The chain recombines TRBV7-9 with TRBJ1-1, with D unresolved. The V gene lost 5 bases and the J gene lost 8 bases, with 6 bases spanning the gap. Per the germline V gene, CDR1 is SEHNR and CDR2 is FQNEAQ (reference sequence). This CDR3 spans 10 amino acids.

The CDR3 DNA reads TGTGCCATAAGAGGGGGCGCATGGGAAGACACCGGGGAGCTGTTTTTT. Protein: CAIRGGAWEDTGELFF. The gene calls are TRBV10-3 and TRBJ2-2; 7 bases are a match to TRBD1. The CDR3 contains 16 residues. Germline V gene sequence: CDR1 ENHRY, CDR2 SYGVKD. After removal of 9 bases from V and 3 bases from J, the junction contained 13 bases not matched to a gene.

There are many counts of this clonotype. In nucleotides, the CDR3 is TGTGCCAGCAGTACAACCTTACAGTCCTACGAGCAGTACTTC. It translates to CASSTTLQSYEQYF. The chain is built from TRBV27 and TRBJ2-7, with no clear D. The CDR3 spans 14 residues. The germline V gene has CDR1 MNHEY and CDR2 SMNVEV (reference sequence). V was cut by 5 bases and J by 1 base, with 12 bases left in between.